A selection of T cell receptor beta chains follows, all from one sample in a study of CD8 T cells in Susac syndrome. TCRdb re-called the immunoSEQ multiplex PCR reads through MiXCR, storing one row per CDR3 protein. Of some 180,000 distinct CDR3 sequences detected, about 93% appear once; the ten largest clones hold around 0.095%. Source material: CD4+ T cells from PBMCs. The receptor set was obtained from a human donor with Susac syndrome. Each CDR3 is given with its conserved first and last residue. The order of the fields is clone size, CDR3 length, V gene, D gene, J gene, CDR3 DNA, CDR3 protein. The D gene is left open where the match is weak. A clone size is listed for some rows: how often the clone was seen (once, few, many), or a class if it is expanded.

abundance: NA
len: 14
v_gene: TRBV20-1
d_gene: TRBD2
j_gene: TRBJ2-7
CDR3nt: TGCAGTACCCAACGGACTAGCGGGATAGGAGAGCAGTACTTC
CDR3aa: CSTQRTSGIGEQYF

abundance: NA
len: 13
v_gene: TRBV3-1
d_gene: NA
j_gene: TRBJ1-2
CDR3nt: TGTGCCAGCAGCCAAGGCCCCCAGGGAGGCTACACCTTC
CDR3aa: CASSQGPQGGYTF

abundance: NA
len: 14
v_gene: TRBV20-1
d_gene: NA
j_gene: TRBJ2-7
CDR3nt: TGCAGTGCTAGAGACCCTCTAGGACCCTACGAGCAGTACTTC
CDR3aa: CSARDPLGPYEQYF

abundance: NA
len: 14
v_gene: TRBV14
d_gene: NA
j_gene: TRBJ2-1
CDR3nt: TGTGCCGGCAGCCAAGCTGGACGGTACAATGAGCAGTTCTTC
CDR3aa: CAGSQAGRYNEQFF

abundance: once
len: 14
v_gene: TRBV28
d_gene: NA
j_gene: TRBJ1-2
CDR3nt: TGTGCCAGCAGTGATTCGGGCTACAACTATGGCTACACCTTC
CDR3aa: CASSDSGYNYGYTF

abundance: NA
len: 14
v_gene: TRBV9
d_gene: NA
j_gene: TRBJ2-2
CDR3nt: TGTGCCAGCAGCGTACGCGCACCGACCGGGGAGCTGTTTTTT
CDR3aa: CASSVRAPTGELFF

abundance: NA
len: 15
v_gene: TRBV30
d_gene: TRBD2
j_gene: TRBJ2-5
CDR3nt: TGTGCCTCGAACCTAGCGGGAGAGGGTATTGGGACCCAGTACTTC
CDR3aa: CASNLAGEGIGTQYF

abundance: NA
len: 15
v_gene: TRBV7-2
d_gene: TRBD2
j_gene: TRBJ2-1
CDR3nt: TGTGCCAGCAGCTCCGTGGGGACTAGCGGGAGTATTTTCTTCTTC
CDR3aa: CASSSVGTSGSIFFF

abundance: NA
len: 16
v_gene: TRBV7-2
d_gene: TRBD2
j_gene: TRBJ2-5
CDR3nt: TGTGCCAGCAGCTTACCCGGGGTAGCGGGACAAGAGACCCAGTACTTC
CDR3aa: CASSLPGVAGQETQYF

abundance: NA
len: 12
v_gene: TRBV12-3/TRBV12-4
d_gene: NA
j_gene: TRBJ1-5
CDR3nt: TGTGCCAGCAGGGACGTCGGCGGGTCCCAGCATTTT
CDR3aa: CASRDVGGSQHF

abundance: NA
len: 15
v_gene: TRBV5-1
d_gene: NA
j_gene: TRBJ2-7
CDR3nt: TGCGCCAGCAGGCGCGGGGGACAGCTTGGGGAAGAGCAGTACTTC
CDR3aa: CASRRGGQLGEEQYF

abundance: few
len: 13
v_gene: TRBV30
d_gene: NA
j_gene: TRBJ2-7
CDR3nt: TGTGCCTGGAGTAGTGGGCACCTCGATGGGCAGTACTTC
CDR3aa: CAWSSGHLDGQYF

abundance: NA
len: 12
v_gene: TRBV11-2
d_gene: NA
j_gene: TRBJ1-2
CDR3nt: TGTGCCAGCAGCATAGGCTTGGGCGGCTACACCTTC
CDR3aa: CASSIGLGGYTF

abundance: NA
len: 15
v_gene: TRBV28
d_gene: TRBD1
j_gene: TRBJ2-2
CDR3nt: TGTGCCAGCAGAAACAGGGGGTTCTACACCGGGGAGCTGTTTTTT
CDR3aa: CASRNRGFYTGELFF

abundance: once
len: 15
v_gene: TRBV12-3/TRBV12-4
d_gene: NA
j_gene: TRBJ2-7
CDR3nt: TGTGCCAGCAGTTTCCGGGACGTGAGGTACTACGAGCAGTACTTC
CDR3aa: CASSFRDVRYYEQYF

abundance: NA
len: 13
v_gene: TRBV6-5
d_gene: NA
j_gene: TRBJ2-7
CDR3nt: TGTGCCAGCAGCATTGCGTCAGGGTACGAGCAGTACTTC
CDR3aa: CASSIASGYEQYF